This TCR beta chain is drawn from a study of T cell repertoires in cytomegalovirus infection. J gave up 5 bases and V 7 bases, and 8 bases lay outside the gene matches. Per the germline V gene, CDR1 is SNHLY and CDR2 is FYNNEI. The CDR3 is 15 amino acids. TCRdb re-derived calls from the reads in MiXCR, one entry per CDR3 protein. The table records hundreds of thousands of distinct CDR3 sequences, roughly 36% of them present only once. The sequence was obtained from a human donor in good health (CMV status not recorded). Some clones in this sample may be carry-over from other donors' samples. This chain connects TRBV2 to TRBJ2-2; 9 bases agree with TRBD1. The specimen sequenced was PBMCs. CDR3: CASNPGTGITGELFF. CDR3 DNA: TGTGCCAGCAATCCCGGGACAGGGATTACCGGGGAGCTGTTTTTT.